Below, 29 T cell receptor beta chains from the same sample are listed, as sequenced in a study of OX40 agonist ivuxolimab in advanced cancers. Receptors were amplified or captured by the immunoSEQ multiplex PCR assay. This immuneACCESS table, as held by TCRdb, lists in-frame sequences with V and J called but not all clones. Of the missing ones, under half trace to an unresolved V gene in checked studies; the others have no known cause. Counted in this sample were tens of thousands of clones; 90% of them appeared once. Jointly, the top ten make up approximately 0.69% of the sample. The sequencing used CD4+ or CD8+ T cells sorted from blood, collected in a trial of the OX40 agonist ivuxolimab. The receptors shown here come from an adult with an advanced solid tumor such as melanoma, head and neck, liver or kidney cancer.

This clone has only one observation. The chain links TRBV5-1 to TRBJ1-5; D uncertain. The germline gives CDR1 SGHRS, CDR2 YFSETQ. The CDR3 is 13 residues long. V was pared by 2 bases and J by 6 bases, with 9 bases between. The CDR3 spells CASSFGGGQPQHF. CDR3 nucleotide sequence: TGCGCCAGCAGCTTTGGAGGAGGTCAGCCCCAGCATTTT.

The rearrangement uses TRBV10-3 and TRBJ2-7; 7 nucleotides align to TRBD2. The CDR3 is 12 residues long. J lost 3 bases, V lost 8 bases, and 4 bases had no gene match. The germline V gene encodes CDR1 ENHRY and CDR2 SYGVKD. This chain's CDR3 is CAIAPGGYEQYF. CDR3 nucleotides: TGTGCCATCGCTCCGGGGGGCTACGAGCAGTACTTC.

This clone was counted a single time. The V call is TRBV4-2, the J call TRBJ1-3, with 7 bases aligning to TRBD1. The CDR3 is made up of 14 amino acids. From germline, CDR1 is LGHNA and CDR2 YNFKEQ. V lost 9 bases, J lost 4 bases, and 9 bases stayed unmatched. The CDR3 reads CASTKGAGGNTIYF. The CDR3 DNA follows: TGTGCCAGTACCAAGGGGGCGGGAGGAAACACCATATATTTT.

CDR3 in amino acids: CASSSTGFYGYTF. The CDR3 DNA reads TGTGCCAGCAGTTCGACAGGGTTCTATGGCTACACCTTC. The rearrangement uses TRBV28 and TRBJ1-2, with TRBD1 matching over 7 bases. After removal of 4 bases from V and 4 bases from J, the junction contained 3 bases not matched to a gene. Germline CDR1 is MDHEN and CDR2 is SYDVKM. This CDR3 has 13 amino acids.

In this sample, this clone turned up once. CDR3 DNA: TGTGCCAGCAGTGAATTCAGTCAGGGGGACACTGAAGCTTTCTTT. Protein product: CASSEFSQGDTEAFF. The chain carries TRBV2 and TRBJ1-1; 7 bases agree with TRBD1. Germline V gene data show CDR1 as SNHLY and CDR2 as FYNNEI. With V trimmed by 2 bases and J by 3 bases, 6 bases remained unmatched. This CDR3 spans 15 amino acids.

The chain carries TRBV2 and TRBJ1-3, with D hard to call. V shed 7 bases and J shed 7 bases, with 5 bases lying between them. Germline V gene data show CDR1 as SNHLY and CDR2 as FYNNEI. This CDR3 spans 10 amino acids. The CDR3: CASTGNTIYF. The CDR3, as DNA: TGTGCCAGCACGGGTAACACCATATATTTT. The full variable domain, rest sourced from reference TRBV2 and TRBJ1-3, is EPEVTQTPSHQVTQMGQEVILRCVPISNHLYFYWYRQILGQKVEFLVSFYNNEISEKSEIFDDQFSVERPDGSNFTLKIRSTKLEDSAMYFCASTGNTIYFGEGSWLTVV.

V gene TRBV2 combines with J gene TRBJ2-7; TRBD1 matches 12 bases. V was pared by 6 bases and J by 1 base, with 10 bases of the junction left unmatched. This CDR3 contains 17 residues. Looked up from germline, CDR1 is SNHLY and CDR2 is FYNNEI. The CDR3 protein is CASRPGQGAYNSYEQYF. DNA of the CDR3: TGTGCCAGCAGACCGGGACAGGGGGCGTACAATTCCTACGAGCAGTACTTC. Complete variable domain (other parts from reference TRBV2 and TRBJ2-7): EPEVTQTPSHQVTQMGQEVILRCVPISNHLYFYWYRQILGQKVEFLVSFYNNEISEKSEIFDDQFSVERPDGSNFTLKIRSTKLEDSAMYFCASRPGQGAYNSYEQYFGPGTRLTVT.

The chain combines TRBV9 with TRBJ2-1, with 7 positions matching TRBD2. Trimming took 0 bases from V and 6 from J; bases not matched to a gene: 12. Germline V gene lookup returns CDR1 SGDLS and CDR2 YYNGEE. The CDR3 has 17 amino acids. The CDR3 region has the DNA TGTGCCAGCAGCGTAGAATTAGCGGGCAACTCCCCCAATGAGCAGTTCTTC. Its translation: CASSVELAGNSPNEQFF.

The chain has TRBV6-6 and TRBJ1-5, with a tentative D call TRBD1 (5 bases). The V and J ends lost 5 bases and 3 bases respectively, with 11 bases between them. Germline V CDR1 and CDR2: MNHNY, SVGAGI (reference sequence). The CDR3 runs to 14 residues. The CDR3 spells CASSAEGFNQPQHF. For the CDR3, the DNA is TGTGCCAGCAGTGCCGAGGGGTTCAATCAGCCCCAGCATTTT.

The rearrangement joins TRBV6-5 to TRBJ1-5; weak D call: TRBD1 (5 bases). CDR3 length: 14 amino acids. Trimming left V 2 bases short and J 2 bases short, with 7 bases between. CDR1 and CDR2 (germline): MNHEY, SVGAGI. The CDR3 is CASSYGGGNQPQHF. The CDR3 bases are TGTGCCAGCAGTTACGGGGGGGGCAATCAGCCCCAGCATTTT.

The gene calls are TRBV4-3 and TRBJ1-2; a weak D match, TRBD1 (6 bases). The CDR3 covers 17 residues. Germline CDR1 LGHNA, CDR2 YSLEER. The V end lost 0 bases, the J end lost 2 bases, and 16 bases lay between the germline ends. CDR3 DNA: TGCGCCAGCAGCCAAGAGACAGGAATGGGTGGCAACTATGGCTACACCTTC. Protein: CASSQETGMGGNYGYTF.

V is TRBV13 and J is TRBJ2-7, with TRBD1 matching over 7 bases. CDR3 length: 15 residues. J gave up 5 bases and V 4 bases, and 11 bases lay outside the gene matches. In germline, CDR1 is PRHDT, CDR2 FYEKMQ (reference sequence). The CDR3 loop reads CASSSRKGAIHEQYF. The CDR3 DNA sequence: TGTGCCAGCAGCTCCCGAAAGGGGGCGATCCACGAGCAGTACTTC.

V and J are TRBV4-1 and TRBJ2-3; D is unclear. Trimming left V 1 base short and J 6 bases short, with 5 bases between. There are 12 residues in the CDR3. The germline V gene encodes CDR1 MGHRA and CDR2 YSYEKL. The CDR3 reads CASSQVLDTQYF. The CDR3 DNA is TGCGCCAGCAGCCAAGTCCTGGATACGCAGTATTTT.

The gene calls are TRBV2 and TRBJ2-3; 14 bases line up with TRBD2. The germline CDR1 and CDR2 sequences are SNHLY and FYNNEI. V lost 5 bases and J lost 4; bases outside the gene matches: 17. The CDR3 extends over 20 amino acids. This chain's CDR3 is CASSKTGLAGVFSVADTQYF. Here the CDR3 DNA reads TGTGCCAGCAGTAAAACGGGACTAGCGGGAGTCTTTTCGGTGGCAGATACGCAGTATTTT.

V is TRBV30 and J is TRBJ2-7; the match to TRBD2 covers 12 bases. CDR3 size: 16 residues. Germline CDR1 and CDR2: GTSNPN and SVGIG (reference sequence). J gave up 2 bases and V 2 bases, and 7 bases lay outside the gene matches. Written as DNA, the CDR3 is TGTGCCTGGAGTTCCGCCGGACTAGCGGGACCCTACGAGCAGTACTTC. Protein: CAWSSAGLAGPYEQYF.

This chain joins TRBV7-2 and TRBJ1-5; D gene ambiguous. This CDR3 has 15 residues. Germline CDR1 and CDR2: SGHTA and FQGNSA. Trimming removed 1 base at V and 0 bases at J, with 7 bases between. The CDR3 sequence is CASSLVQSSNQPQHF. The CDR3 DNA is TGTGCCAGCAGCTTAGTCCAGAGTAGCAATCAGCCCCAGCATTTT.

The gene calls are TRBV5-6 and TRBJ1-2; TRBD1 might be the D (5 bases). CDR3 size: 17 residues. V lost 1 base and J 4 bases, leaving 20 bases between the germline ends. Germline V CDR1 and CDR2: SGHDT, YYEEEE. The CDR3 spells CASSLLTVRAVGYGYTF. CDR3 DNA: TGTGCCAGCAGCTTGTTGACAGTTCGGGCGGTGGGCTATGGCTACACCTTC.

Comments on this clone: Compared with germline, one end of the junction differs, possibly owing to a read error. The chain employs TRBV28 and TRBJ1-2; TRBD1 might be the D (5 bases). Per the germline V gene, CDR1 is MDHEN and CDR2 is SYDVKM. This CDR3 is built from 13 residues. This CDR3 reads CASSLSGDYGYTF. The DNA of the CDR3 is TGTGCCAGCAGTTTATCCGGGGACTACGGCTACACCTTC.

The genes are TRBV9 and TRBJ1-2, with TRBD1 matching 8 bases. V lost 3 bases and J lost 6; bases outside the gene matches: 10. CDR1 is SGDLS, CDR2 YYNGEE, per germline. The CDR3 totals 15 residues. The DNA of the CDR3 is TGTGCCAGCAGCGAGCAGGACAGGGTGGGGAATGGCTACACCTTC. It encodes CASSEQDRVGNGYTF.

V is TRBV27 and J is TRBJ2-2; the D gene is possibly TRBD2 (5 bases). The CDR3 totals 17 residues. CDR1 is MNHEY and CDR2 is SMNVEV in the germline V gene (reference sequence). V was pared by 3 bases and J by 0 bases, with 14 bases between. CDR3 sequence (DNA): TGTGCCAGCAGTTTTCGACTACCGGGGTCGAACACCGGGGAGCTGTTTTTT. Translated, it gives CASSFRLPGSNTGELFF.

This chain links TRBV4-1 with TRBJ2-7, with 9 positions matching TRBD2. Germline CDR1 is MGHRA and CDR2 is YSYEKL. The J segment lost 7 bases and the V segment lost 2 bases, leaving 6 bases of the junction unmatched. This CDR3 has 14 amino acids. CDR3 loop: CASSQFVGLAEQYF. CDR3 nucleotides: TGCGCCAGCAGCCAATTCGTCGGACTAGCGGAGCAGTACTTC.

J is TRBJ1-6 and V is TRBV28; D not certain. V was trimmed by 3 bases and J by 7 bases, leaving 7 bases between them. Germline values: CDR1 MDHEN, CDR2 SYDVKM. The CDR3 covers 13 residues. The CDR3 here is CASSFDRNSPLHF. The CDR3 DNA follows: TGTGCCAGCAGTTTTGACCGAAATTCACCCCTCCACTTT.

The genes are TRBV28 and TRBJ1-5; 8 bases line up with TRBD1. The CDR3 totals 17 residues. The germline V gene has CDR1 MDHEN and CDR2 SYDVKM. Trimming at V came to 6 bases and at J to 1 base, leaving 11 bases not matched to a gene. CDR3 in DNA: TGTGCCAGCAGCCAACGACGCCGGACAGGGAGCAATCAGCCCCAGCATTTT. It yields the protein CASSQRRRTGSNQPQHF.

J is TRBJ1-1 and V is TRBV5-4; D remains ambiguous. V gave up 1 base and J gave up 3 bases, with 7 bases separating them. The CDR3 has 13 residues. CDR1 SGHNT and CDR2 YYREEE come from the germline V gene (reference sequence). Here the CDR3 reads CASSLQRDTEAFF. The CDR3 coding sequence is TGTGCCAGCAGCTTGCAAAGGGACACTGAAGCTTTCTTT.

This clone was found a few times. CDR3 DNA: TGTGCCAGCAGTTTAACCGGGACAGGGGAAAACATTCAGTACTTC. Encoded protein: CASSLTGTGENIQYF. The chain carries TRBV28 and TRBJ2-4; 10 bases are shared with TRBD1. J lost 5 bases, V lost 2 bases, and 3 bases had no gene match. This CDR3 has 15 amino acids. CDR1 and CDR2 (germline): MDHEN, SYDVKM.

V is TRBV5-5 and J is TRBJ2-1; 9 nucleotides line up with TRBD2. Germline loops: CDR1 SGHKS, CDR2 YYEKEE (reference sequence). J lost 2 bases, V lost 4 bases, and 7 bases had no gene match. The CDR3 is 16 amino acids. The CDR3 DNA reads TGTGCCAGCAGCCCCTGGGGCGGGAGGGCCTACAATGAGCAGTTCTTC. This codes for CASSPWGGRAYNEQFF.

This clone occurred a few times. CDR3 nucleotide sequence: TGTGCCAGCAGCCCTGGCGGGACCCAAGAGACCCAGTACTTC. Its translation is CASSPGGTQETQYF. V gene TRBV7-3 combines with J gene TRBJ2-5; TRBD2 might be the D (6 bases). V lost 5 bases and J lost 1, with 11 bases in between. This CDR3 contains 14 residues. Per germline, CDR1 SGHTA and CDR2 FQGTGA.

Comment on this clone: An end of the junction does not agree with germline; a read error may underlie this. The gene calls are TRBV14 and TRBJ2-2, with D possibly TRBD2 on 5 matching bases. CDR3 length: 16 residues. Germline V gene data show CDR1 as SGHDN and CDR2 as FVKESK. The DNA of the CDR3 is TGTGCCAGCAGCCACCAAGGACGGAGCGGTCACCGGGGAGCTGTTTTT. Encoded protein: CASSHQGRSGHRGAVF.

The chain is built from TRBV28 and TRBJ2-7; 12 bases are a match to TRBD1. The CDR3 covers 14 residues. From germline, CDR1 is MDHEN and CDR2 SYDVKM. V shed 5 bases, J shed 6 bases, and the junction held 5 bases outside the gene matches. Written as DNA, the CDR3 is TGTGCCAGCAGTCCCGGGACAGGGGGCACCGAGCAGTACTTC. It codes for CASSPGTGGTEQYF.